These 25 T cell receptor beta chains came from one sample sequenced in a study of radiation and T cells in renal cell carcinoma. Time point reported: baseline pretreatment blood. Specified treatment: 15 Gy SBRT to primary tumor, nephrectomy 4 weeks later. The assay was immunoSEQ multiplex PCR, and TCRdb's table has in-frame clones only and misses some. The sample has some 150,000 clones; roughly 85% are singletons. The sequenced sample was blood, obtained from a patient whose treatment included radiotherapy and nephrectomy. These receptors originate from a woman in her fifties or sixties with renal cell carcinoma.

J is TRBJ1-3 and V is TRBV10-2; D call uncertain. The ends were cut back, 2 bases at V and 0 bases at J, with 14 bases in the middle. The CDR3 extends over 17 amino acids. Germline V gene lookup returns CDR1 WSHSY and CDR2 SAAADI. CDR3 bases: TGCGCCAGCAGTGAGGTCGACCATACGAGCTCTGGAAACACCATATATTTT. Amino acids: CASSEVDHTSSGNTIYF.

About this clone: One end of the junction fails to match germline, which may point to a read error. The chain combines TRBV4-2 with TRBJ2-7; 9 bases are shared with TRBD2. The germline gives CDR1 LGHNA, CDR2 YNFKEQ. The CDR3 contains 13 residues. CDR3 in amino acids: CASSQISGTSTHF. The CDR3, as DNA: TGTGCCAGCAGCCAGATAAGCGGGACTAGCACCCACTTC.

The V gene is TRBV27, the J gene TRBJ2-1, with D unclear. Between the trimmed V and J ends, which lost 3 bases and 4 bases, there was a span of 10 bases. Germline CDR1 reads MNHEY; CDR2 reads SMNVEV (reference sequence). CDR3 length equals 14 residues. The CDR3 sequence: CASSLGIAYNEQFF. CDR3 nucleotide sequence: TGTGCCAGCAGTTTGGGGATTGCGTACAATGAGCAGTTCTTC.

The V gene is TRBV7-8, the J gene TRBJ2-1, with D perhaps matching TRBD1 or TRBD2 (5 bases each). The V gene lost 1 base and the J gene lost 8 bases, with 15 bases spanning the gap. Germline assignment: CDR1 SGHVS and CDR2 FQNEAQ. This CDR3 is built from 15 residues. The CDR3 region has the DNA TGTGCCAGCAGCTTAGGGGCAGGGAGAGTCGATGAGCAGTTCTTC. It encodes CASSLGAGRVDEQFF.

This clone was detected only once. The rearrangement links TRBV30 to TRBJ1-2, with unresolved D. Germline assignment: CDR1 GTSNPN and CDR2 SVGIG (reference sequence). Trimming pared 5 bases from V and 8 bases from J, leaving 15 bases between. The CDR3 runs 12 residues. The CDR3 here is CAWGDGMWGYTF. The CDR3 DNA reads as TGTGCCTGGGGTGACGGGATGTGGGGCTACACCTTC.

V gene TRBV9 combines with J gene TRBJ2-1, with D maybe TRBD2 (6 bases). V was clipped by 0 bases and J by 6 bases, with 10 bases between them. Germline lookup yields CDR1 SGDLS and CDR2 YYNGEE. The CDR3 runs 14 residues. This CDR3 is CASSVEGLLNEQFF. CDR3 DNA sequence: TGTGCCAGCAGCGTAGAGGGACTTCTCAATGAGCAGTTCTTC.

This clone was picked up one time. This chain uses TRBV13 with TRBJ2-5, with 11 bases lining up with TRBD1. V lost 5 bases and J lost 7; bases outside the gene matches: 6. Germline CDR1 PRHDT, CDR2 FYEKMQ (reference sequence). This CDR3 has 14 residues. For the CDR3, the DNA is TGTGCCAGCAGCCCGGGACAGGGGGAATCGACCCAGTACTTC. This translates into CASSPGQGESTQYF.

V is TRBV5-1 and J is TRBJ1-3, with D tentatively TRBD1 (5 bases). Between the trimmed V and J ends, which lost 8 bases and 0 bases, there was a span of 15 bases. The CDR3 has 15 amino acids. The germline V gene encodes CDR1 SGHRS and CDR2 YFSETQ. CDR3 residues: CASWSGTYSGNTIYF. For the CDR3, the DNA is TGCGCCAGTTGGTCCGGGACTTACTCTGGAAACACCATATATTTT.

The chain recombines TRBV7-2 with TRBJ1-5; D is possibly TRBD1 (6 bases). V was shortened by 8 bases and J by 0 bases, with 14 bases between the two germline ends. The CDR3 is 15 residues long. The germline gives CDR1 SGHTA, CDR2 FQGNSA. The chain's CDR3 is CASSDTGSSNQPQHF. The CDR3 bases are TGTGCCAGCTCCGATACAGGGTCTAGCAATCAGCCCCAGCATTTT.

This chain joins TRBV5-4 and TRBJ1-1; D possibly corresponds to TRBD1 (6 bases). Trimming took 3 bases from V and 6 from J, leaving 15 bases between them. This CDR3 has 14 amino acids. Germline CDR1 is SGHNT and CDR2 is YYREEE (reference sequence). This CDR3 reads CASSSTGLRAEAFF. DNA of the CDR3: TGTGCCAGCAGCTCCACAGGGTTGAGGGCTGAAGCTTTCTTT.

The gene calls are TRBV6-6 and TRBJ2-3; tentatively, D is TRBD2 (5 bases). Germline V gives CDR1 MNHNY, CDR2 SVGAGI (reference sequence). This CDR3 comprises 14 residues. Trimming cost V 0 bases and J 5 bases, with 9 bases left between them. As DNA, the CDR3 is TGTGCCAGCAGTTACTCGACCGAGGGAGATACGCAGTATTTT. It translates to CASSYSTEGDTQYF.

The chain uses TRBV2 and TRBJ1-2; a weak D match, TRBD1 (5 bases). Germline V gene data show CDR1 as SNHLY and CDR2 as FYNNEI. Trimming removed 6 bases from V and 7 bases from J, with 15 bases in between. The CDR3 has 13 amino acids. The CDR3 here is CASRVDSPFGYTF. Here the CDR3 DNA reads TGTGCCAGCAGGGTAGACAGCCCCTTTGGCTACACCTTC.

Only one count was recorded for this clone. V usage is TRBV7-9 and J usage is TRBJ2-3; TRBD1 is a possible D gene (6 bases). The ends were cut back, 4 bases at V and 1 base at J, with 18 bases in the middle. The length of the CDR3 is 17 residues. Germline V gene sequence: CDR1 SEHNR, CDR2 FQNEAQ (reference sequence). CDR3 coding DNA: TGTGCCAGCAGCTCATGGACAGAACTTTATCGCACAGATACGCAGTATTTT. Translated, it gives CASSSWTELYRTDTQYF.

This sequence joins TRBV7-6 and TRBJ2-5; 8 bases fit TRBD1. Germline CDR1 is SGHVS and CDR2 is FNYEAQ. With V trimmed by 4 bases and J by 7 bases, 2 bases remained unmatched. The CDR3 consists of 12 residues. The CDR3 sequence is CASSSTGVTQYF. CDR3 in DNA: TGTGCCAGCAGCTCGACAGGGGTGACCCAGTACTTC.

This chain uses TRBV5-1 with TRBJ2-2; TRBD1 aligns across 7 bases. The CDR3 has 15 amino acids. V shed 3 bases, J shed 5 bases, and the junction held 7 bases outside the gene matches. Per germline, CDR1 SGHRS and CDR2 YFSETQ. The CDR3 region has the DNA TGCGCCAGCAGCTGGACGACAGGGTTGACCGGGGAGCTGTTTTTT. Protein product: CASSWTTGLTGELFF.

V and J are TRBV7-2 and TRBJ1-4; 8 bases are a match to TRBD1. The length of the CDR3 is 16 residues. With 5 bases clipped from V and 2 bases from J, the junction kept 7 bases outside the gene matches. From germline, CDR1 is SGHTA and CDR2 FQGNSA. CDR3 amino acids: CASSTNRGRTNEKLFF. The CDR3 nucleotides are TGTGCCAGCAGCACCAACAGGGGGAGGACTAATGAAAAACTGTTTTTT.

The chain is built from TRBV19 and TRBJ1-4; perhaps TRBD1 as D (6 bases). V shed 5 bases and J shed 5 bases, with 15 bases lying between them. Germline CDR1 reads LNHDA; CDR2 reads SQIVND (reference sequence). This CDR3 has 15 amino acids. The CDR3 loop reads CASSPVDSLNEKLFF. The CDR3 DNA reads as TGTGCCAGTAGTCCGGTGGACAGCTTAAATGAAAAACTGTTTTTT.

This rearrangement joins TRBV7-9 to TRBJ2-7; 7 bases align to TRBD1. With 1 base clipped from V and 4 bases from J, the junction kept 7 bases outside the gene matches. This CDR3 has 15 amino acids. Germline V gene sequence: CDR1 SEHNR, CDR2 FQNEAQ (reference sequence). CDR3 DNA: TGTGCCAGCAGCTTAGATGGGACAGCAACTTACGAGCAGTACTTC. Amino acid sequence: CASSLDGTATYEQYF.

This clone has more than one count but fewer than ten. The V call is TRBV2, the J call TRBJ2-2; D ambiguous. V dropped 4 bases and J dropped 4 bases, with 7 bases sitting between them. Germline CDR1 reads SNHLY; CDR2 reads FYNNEI. The CDR3 extends over 13 amino acids. CDR3: CASSVDFTGELFF. CDR3 nucleotide sequence: TGTGCCAGCAGTGTTGATTTCACCGGGGAGCTGTTTTTT.

The chain recombines TRBV7-9 with TRBJ2-1; D unclear. V gave up 6 bases and J gave up 7 bases, with 13 bases separating them. Germline values: CDR1 SEHNR, CDR2 FQNEAQ (reference sequence). The CDR3 has 13 amino acids. In nucleotides, the CDR3 is TGTGCCAGCAGTCATGAGGCCGTTAATGAGCAGTTCTTC. Translation: CASSHEAVNEQFF.

The chain carries TRBV5-1 and TRBJ1-4; tentative D call: TRBD1 (6 bases). This CDR3 has 13 amino acids. V gave up 4 bases and J gave up 8 bases, with 12 bases separating them. Germline assignment: CDR1 SGHRS and CDR2 YFSETQ. CDR3 protein: CASSDRLGEKLFF. In DNA, the CDR3 is TGCGCCAGCAGCGACAGGCTTGGGGAAAAACTGTTTTTT.

The rearrangement joins TRBV7-2 to TRBJ1-5, with TRBD1 matching over 8 bases. With V trimmed by 5 bases and J by 0 bases, 6 bases remained unmatched. CDR3 size: 16 residues. Germline V gene lookup returns CDR1 SGHTA and CDR2 FQGNSA. CDR3 protein: CASSPRGQDSNQPQHF. For the CDR3, the DNA is TGTGCCAGCAGCCCGCGGGGACAGGATAGCAATCAGCCCCAGCATTTT.

The gene calls are TRBV27 and TRBJ2-7, with D perhaps being TRBD1 or TRBD2 (5 bases each). Per germline, CDR1 MNHEY and CDR2 SMNVEV (reference sequence). Trimming removed 6 bases from V and 2 bases from J, with 14 bases in between. The CDR3 extends over 14 amino acids. The CDR3 nucleotides are TGTGCCAGCAGCCGTGGGGGTCAGGCCTACGAGCAGTACTTC. It specifies CASSRGGQAYEQYF.

V and J are TRBV7-9 and TRBJ2-5; no clear D gene. This CDR3 spans 15 amino acids. Trimming stripped 4 bases from V and 0 bases from J, with 12 bases between. Germline CDR1 SEHNR, CDR2 FQNEAQ (reference sequence). The CDR3 DNA follows: TGTGCCAGCAGCTCGCTAGACGAGTACCAAGAGACCCAGTACTTC. This translates into CASSSLDEYQETQYF.

This clone was seen just once. The chain recombines TRBV2 with TRBJ2-7, with 9 bases that match TRBD1. There are 14 residues in the CDR3. Germline loops: CDR1 SNHLY, CDR2 FYNNEI. V lost 6 bases, J lost 4 bases, and 7 bases stayed unmatched. CDR3 region: CASSVDRGGYEQYF. The CDR3 region has the DNA TGTGCCAGCAGCGTAGACAGGGGGGGTTACGAGCAGTACTTC.